The 32 T cell receptor beta chains in this list originate from one sample, sequenced in a study of tumor and adjacent non-tumor tissue in lung cancer (dated by TCRdb to the late 2010s). The library was prepared using multiplex PCR. Sequenced using an Illumina HiSeq 2500. TCRbeta libraries were constructed through three rounds of nested PCR with primers (Table S4) according to protocols modified from ARM-PCR. TCRdb reanalyzed the raw reads on its own, using fastp at Q25 for trimming and MiXCR for clone calling, and kept in-frame beta chains. Rows are combined by CDR3 protein, so each entry shows the most common genes and DNA. The sample table contains around 210,000 distinct CDR3 sequences; only one count was recorded for roughly 70% of them. The leading ten clones occupy roughly a quarter of the sample. Bulk unsorted tissue served as the source for RNA extraction, and RNA quality was assessed using a NanoDrop ND-1000 and an Agilent 2100.

Specimen: lung tumor tissue. The receptors shown here come from a man between 60 and 75 years old with non-small cell lung cancer.

Notes on this clonotype: This may be a read error, as it is one base from a much larger clone. The chain has TRBV6-6 and TRBJ2-1, with 7 nucleotides matching TRBD1. With 7 bases clipped from V and 3 bases from J, the junction kept 12 bases outside the gene matches. This CDR3 spans 16 amino acids. Germline-derived CDR1 and CDR2 are MNHNY and SVGAGI (reference sequence). This chain's CDR3 is CASTPHRQGFYNEQFF. CDR3 nucleotide sequence: TGTGCCAGCACTCCCCACCGACAGGGATTCTACAATGAGCAGTTCTTC.

The rearrangement joins TRBV12-3 or TRBV12-4 to TRBJ2-5; tentatively, D is TRBD2 (6 bases). The ends were cut back, 5 bases at V and 5 bases at J, with 15 bases in the middle. The CDR3 has 14 amino acids. CDR3 in amino acids: CASSVRGGRETQYF. The CDR3 DNA sequence: TGTGCCAGCAGTGTCCGAGGAGGGAGGGAGACCCAGTACTTC.

Points on this clonotype: Just one base apart from a much larger clone, this may be a read error. This chain uses TRBV6-5 with TRBJ1-5; D unclear. This CDR3 is built from 14 residues. Germline V gene data show CDR1 as MNHEY and CDR2 as SVGAGI. CDR3 residues: CASSLDPLNQPHHF. The CDR3 region has the DNA TGTGCCAGCAGTCTCGATCCGTTGAATCAGCCCCATCATTTT.

This clonotype was picked up one time. One end of the junction does not line up with germline, which may come from a read error. The chain combines TRBV24-1 with TRBJ2-4; D may be TRBD1 (5 bases). This CDR3 comprises 14 residues. Germline lookup yields CDR1 KGHDR and CDR2 SFDVKD. CDR3 DNA: TGTGCCACCGGTGATTCTAGGGGTTCTGACATTCAGTACTTC. The encoded protein is CATGDSRGSDIQYF.

This clonotype was recorded at least ten times. The V call is TRBV6-5, the J call TRBJ1-2; TRBD1 is a possible D gene (6 bases). Trimming removed 4 bases at V and 4 bases at J, with 16 bases between. CDR3 length: 15 residues. Germline lookup yields CDR1 MNHEY and CDR2 SVGAGI. The CDR3 region has the DNA TGTGCCAGCAGTTTTGAGGCAGGGGCGTTCTATGGCTACACCTTC. It translates to CASSFEAGAFYGYTF.

This clonotype was picked up many times. This sequence joins TRBV6-1 and TRBJ1-1; TRBD1 matches 8 bases. V shed 6 bases, J shed 3 bases, and the junction held 6 bases outside the gene matches. The CDR3 extends over 14 amino acids. Germline CDR1 is MNHNS and CDR2 is SASEGT. CDR3 loop: CASSQDRADTEAFF. Here the CDR3 DNA reads TGTGCCAGCAGCCAGGACAGGGCGGACACTGAAGCTTTCTTT.

For this clonotype: The conserved closing phenylalanine or tryptophan is absent in this CDR3, likely reflecting a read error. This sequence joins TRBV29-1 and TRBJ2-7, with D maybe TRBD2 (6 bases). V lost 1 base and J 1 base, leaving 11 bases between the germline ends. The CDR3 has 14 residues. Germline CDR1 and CDR2: SQVTM and ANQGSEA. Here the CDR3 reads CSVEGLDRSYEQYL. The CDR3 DNA sequence: TGCAGCGTTGAAGGACTAGACCGATCCTACGAGCAGTACCTC.

The chain is built from TRBV6-5 and TRBJ1-5; D gene unclear. The V end was cut by 8 bases, the J end by 0 bases, with 11 bases between. This CDR3 region has 14 residues. CDR1 MNHEY and CDR2 SVGAGI come from the germline V gene. Here the CDR3 reads CASAIDHSNQPQHF. In DNA, the CDR3 is TGTGCCAGCGCGATAGATCATAGCAATCAGCCCCAGCATTTT.

Of note for this clonotype: The conserved final phenylalanine or tryptophan is absent from the CDR3, which likely points to a read error. Because the CDR3's place on the DNA is in doubt, the DNA is left out and the CDR3 is given as listed by TCRdb. The V call is TRBV11-2, the J call TRBJ2-5; the DNA was not compared with TRBD1, the D call given in the table. Germline V CDR1 and CDR2: SGHAT, FQNNGV. The CDR3 has 13 amino acids, counting both end residues. The CDR3 here is CASSSTGEETKYI.

A remark on this clonotype: The CDR3 ends on some other residue instead of the conserved phenylalanine or tryptophan, so this is likely a read error. The limits of the CDR3 on the DNA are not certain, so only TCRdb's listed CDR3 is given. The chain joins TRBV4-3 to TRBJ2-1; the D call TRBD2 from the table was never checked on the DNA. The CDR3 adds up to 17 amino acids, both ends counted. Germline values: CDR1 LGHNA, CDR2 YSLEER. CDR3 sequence reads: CASSQDRAGGNYNEQLL.

About this clonotype itself: A read error may explain this, as a much larger clone is one base away. CDR3 coding DNA: TGTGTCAGCAGTTCGCAGGGGAAGACCGGGGAGCTGTTTTTT. This codes for CVSSSQGKTGELFF. This sequence joins TRBV12-3 or TRBV12-4 and TRBJ2-2; tentatively, D is TRBD1 (6 bases). This CDR3 contains 14 residues.

As for this clonotype: This CDR3 is missing its conserved last phenylalanine or tryptophan, likely due to a read error. The CDR3 sequence: CSSSLGAGFVYEQFL. CDR3 in DNA: TGTTCCAGCAGCTTAGGGGCGGGCTTCGTATATGAGCAGTTCTTA. The chain has TRBV11-3 and TRBJ2-1; D tentatively reads TRBD1 or TRBD2 (5 bases each). Germline V gene lookup returns CDR1 SGHNT and CDR2 YENEEA. This CDR3 spans 15 amino acids.

V is TRBV4-2 and J is TRBJ1-3, with D tentatively TRBD1 (5 bases). V was cut by 4 bases and J by 0 bases, with 13 bases left in between. CDR1 is LGHNA, CDR2 YNFKEQ, per germline. The CDR3 sequence is 16 residues long. The CDR3, as DNA: TGTGCCAGCAGCCCCCCGCGGGGCCGCTCTGGAAACACCATATATTTT. Protein: CASSPPRGRSGNTIYF.

The rearrangement uses TRBV6-2 or TRBV6-3 and TRBJ2-2; possible D gene TRBD1, 5 bases. The CDR3 covers 19 residues. V was cut by 0 bases and J by 1 base, with 18 bases left in between. Looked up from germline, CDR1 is MNHEY and CDR2 is SVGEGT. As DNA, the CDR3 is TGTGCCAGCAGTTACTCGTATGTTTTTGGACATGGGAACACCGGGGAGCTGTTTTTT. It specifies CASSYSYVFGHGNTGELFF.

As for this clonotype: With a much larger clone just one base away, this may be a read error. This chain joins TRBV29-1 and TRBJ2-3, with 7 positions matching TRBD2. V gave up 6 bases and J gave up 13 bases; unmatched junction bases: 13. This CDR3 is built from 12 residues. The V gene's germline CDR1 is SQVTM and CDR2 ANQGSEA. This CDR3 reads CSVDPSGKKKYF. The CDR3 DNA follows: TGCAGCGTGGACCCTAGCGGAAAAAAGAAGTATTTT.

This clonotype showed up just a few times. The V and J genes are TRBV10-1 and TRBJ2-1; TRBD1 matches 7 bases. CDR1 is WNHNN and CDR2 is SYGVQD in the germline V gene (reference sequence). The CDR3 runs to 14 residues. J lost 9 bases, V lost 4 bases, and 9 bases had no gene match. Here the CDR3 DNA reads TGCGCCAGCAGTGTTAGACAGGGTAGGAGTGAGCAGTTCTTC. This gives the protein CASSVRQGRSEQFF.

Regarding this clonotype: An end of the junction does not agree with germline; a read error may underlie this. V gene TRBV11-3 combines with J gene TRBJ1-3; maybe TRBD1 (6 bases). The CDR3 contains 14 residues. The germline V gene has CDR1 SGHNT and CDR2 YENEEA. The CDR3 nucleotides are TGTGCCAGCAACTTAGGGGGGCCTGGAAACACCATATATTTT. It yields the protein CASNLGGPGNTIYF.

To note about this clonotype: A much larger clone lies a single base off, so this may be a read error. It is likely a read error, because the conserved phenylalanine at the end of the CDR3 is missing. CDR3 in amino acids: CASSQQGVSNQPQHL. The CDR3 DNA reads TGTGCCAGCAGTCAGCAGGGGGTTAGCAATCAGCCCCAGCATTTA. The chain has TRBV12-3 or TRBV12-4 and TRBJ1-5; 7 bases agree with TRBD1. The J segment lost 0 bases and the V segment lost 5 bases, leaving 4 bases of the junction unmatched. The CDR3 covers 15 residues.

For this clonotype: Compared with germline, one end of the junction differs, possibly owing to a read error. This chain uses TRBV28 with TRBJ1-6, with D possibly TRBD1 on 6 matching bases. The germline V gene has CDR1 MDHEN and CDR2 SYDVKM. The CDR3 totals 15 residues. The chain's CDR3 is CASNLLHRAGSPLHF. The CDR3 DNA is TGTGCCAGCAATTTACTTCACAGGGCGGGCTCACCCCTCCACTTT.

This clonotype was seen only a few times. The CDR3 loop is CASSLHQGYEQYF. CDR3 bases: TGTGCCAGCAGTTTACACCAGGGATACGAGCAGTACTTC. This chain connects TRBV12-3 or TRBV12-4 to TRBJ2-7, with D possibly matching TRBD1 (5 bases). The CDR3 consists of 13 residues. V lost 2 bases and J 4 bases, leaving 9 bases between the germline ends.

With respect to this clonotype: A much more abundant neighbour one base away suggests this may be a read error. The chain recombines TRBV4-1 with TRBJ2-1, with D perhaps being TRBD1 or TRBD2 (5 bases each). Trimming took 5 bases from V and 8 from J, leaving 19 bases between them. The CDR3 consists of 15 residues. Looked up from germline, CDR1 is MGHRA and CDR2 is YSYEKL. CDR3 nucleotides: TGCGCCAGCAGCGATGGGCTAGCTGTGGGGGATGAGCAGTTCTTC. This sequence encodes CASSDGLAVGDEQFF.

In regard to this clonotype: Compared with germline, one end of the junction differs, possibly owing to a read error. This sequence joins TRBV6-6 and TRBJ2-1; D ambiguous. Germline V CDR1 and CDR2: MNHNY, SVGAGI (reference sequence). The CDR3 is 16 residues long. The DNA of the CDR3 is TGTGCCAGCAGTCTAGGCCGTTCCGGTACGTACAATGAGCAGTCCTTC. It encodes CASSLGRSGTYNEQSF.

On this clonotype itself: A much larger clone lies one base from this, so it may be a read error. The V gene is TRBV11-1, the J gene TRBJ2-3, with D unresolved. The CDR3 extends over 13 amino acids. The germline gives CDR1 SGHAT, CDR2 FQDESV (reference sequence). CDR3 in DNA: TGTACCAGCAGCTTATCAAGGGTAGATACGCAGTATTTT. This sequence encodes CTSSLSRVDTQYF.

This clonotype came up a few times. With a much larger clone just one base away, this may be a read error. The chain recombines TRBV29-1 with TRBJ2-7; 8 bases align to TRBD1. Trimming at V came to 6 bases and at J to 5 bases, leaving 9 bases not matched to a gene. This CDR3 contains 13 residues. Germline lookup yields CDR1 SQVTM and CDR2 ANQGSEA. CDR3 region: CSVSRTGLDEQYF. In DNA, the CDR3 is TGCAGCGTCAGCCGGACAGGGTTGGACGAGCAGTACTTC.

Comments on this clonotype: A read error may be the cause here, since a much bigger clone is one base away. The DNA for the CDR3 is TGCAGTGCCCCTAGACAGGGTTTCCCCTGCGAGCAGTACTTC. Its protein is CSAPRQGFPCEQYF. J is TRBJ2-7 and V is TRBV20-1; TRBD1 aligns across 7 bases. Germline CDR1 is DFQATT and CDR2 is SNEGSKA (reference sequence). Unmatched junction bases numbered 14, after V lost 6 bases and J lost 6 bases. The CDR3 length is 14 residues.

Of note for this clonotype: One junction end does not reproduce the germline sequence, and a read error may be involved. The rearrangement uses TRBV11-2 and TRBJ2-7; D might be TRBD1 or TRBD2, each matching 6 bases. CDR1 is SGHAT and CDR2 is FQNNGV in the germline V gene. This CDR3 is built from 14 residues. In DNA, the CDR3 is TGTGCCAGCAGCTTAAGTCGGGGGCCTTACGAACAGTACTTC. Translating gives CASSLSRGPYEQYF. The whole variable domain, filled in from reference TRBV11-2 and TRBJ2-7, reads EAGVAQSPRYKIIEKRQSVAFWCNPISGHATLYWYQQILGQGPKLLIQFQNNGVVDDSQLPKDRFSAERLKGVDSTLKIQPAKLEDSAVYLCASSLSRGPYEQYFGPGTRLTVT.

CDR3 coding DNA: TGTGCCAGCAGCCTGGGGGACGCAAGACAGGGTGAGCAGTTCTTC. It translates to CASSLGDARQGEQFF. This chain uses TRBV7-3 with TRBJ2-1, with 7 nucleotides matching TRBD1. J was trimmed by 9 bases and V by 5 bases; bases with no gene match: 13. The CDR3 has 15 amino acids. The germline gives CDR1 SGHTA, CDR2 FQGTGA.

CDR3 sequence: CASNTHQERYEQYF. The CDR3 coding sequence is TGTGCCAGCAACACCCACCAGGAACGCTACGAGCAGTACTTC. The chain carries TRBV13 and TRBJ2-7; D unresolved. Trimming removed 7 bases at V and 3 bases at J, with 16 bases between. CDR1 is PRHDT, CDR2 FYEKMQ, per germline (reference sequence). CDR3 length equals 14 residues.

V and J are TRBV20-1 and TRBJ1-4; 7 bases fit TRBD1. This CDR3 has 14 amino acids. CDR1 and CDR2 from the germline V gene are DFQATT and SNEGSKA (reference sequence). V shed 5 bases and J 7 bases; nucleotides not matched to a gene: 10. Here the CDR3 reads CSARRDSCPEKLFF. CDR3 nucleotide sequence: TGCAGTGCTCGCCGGGACAGTTGCCCTGAAAAACTGTTTTTT.

A remark on this clonotype: This may be a read error, as it is one base from a much larger clone. The V gene is TRBV20-1, the J gene TRBJ2-1; 9 nucleotides line up with TRBD2. This CDR3 has 15 residues. V shed 5 bases, J shed 10 bases, and the junction held 15 bases outside the gene matches. The germline V gene has CDR1 DFQATT and CDR2 SNEGSKA (reference sequence). The CDR3 region has the DNA TGCAGTGCTGGGGTTGACGGGACTAGCTGGGGAGAGCAGTTCTTC. Translated, it gives CSAGVDGTSWGEQFF.

The table lists this clonotype with many counts. The chain combines TRBV5-6 with TRBJ1-4, with D perhaps TRBD1 (6 bases). Trimming stripped 0 bases from V and 10 bases from J, with 16 bases between. The germline V gene encodes CDR1 SGHDT and CDR2 YYEEEE. This CDR3 region has 15 residues. The CDR3 DNA follows: TGTGCCAGCAGCTTGGACGCAACAGGGAGGGGAAAACTGTTTTTT. It codes for CASSLDATGRGKLFF. Complete variable domain (other parts from reference TRBV5-6 and TRBJ1-4): DAGVTQSPTHLIKTRGQQVTLRCSPKSGHDTVSWYQQALGQGPQFIFQYYEEEERQRGNFPDRFSGHQFPNYSSELNVNALLLGDSALYLCASSLDATGRGKLFFGSGTQLSVL.

This clonotype has more than one count but fewer than ten. This chain joins TRBV5-4 and TRBJ2-7; no clear D. Germline CDR1 and CDR2: SGHNT and YYREEE (reference sequence). The CDR3 consists of 16 residues. Trimming took 0 bases from V and 3 from J, leaving 16 bases between them. The CDR3 DNA reads as TGTGCCAGCAGCTTGGTCTCCGGGTCACAGAACTACGAGCAGTACTTC. Residues: CASSLVSGSQNYEQYF.